The rows below give T cell receptor beta chains drawn from one sample of a study of cytomegalovirus exposure and HLA in healthy donors. Repertoires were generated with immunoSEQ multiplex PCR, while TCRdb's copy carries only in-frame clones and drops some. The top ten clones hold 3.5% to 4.5% of a sample with around 150,000 clones, roughly 77% of them seen once. The sample comprised PBMCs. These receptors came from a human donor in good health. Both conserved end residues are part of each CDR3. A D gene is named only where the DNA matches it firmly. Expanded clones get a size class; other rows say once, few or many, or leave the size out.

V	D	J	length	size	CDR3	DNA
TRBV2	-	TRBJ1-2	13	-	CASSPDKSYGYTF	TGTGCCAGCAGCCCGGACAAAAGCTATGGCTACACCTTC
TRBV4-1	-	TRBJ1-1	18	few	CASSQAWRERGGNTEAFF	TGCGCCAGCAGCCAAGCTTGGAGGGAACGTGGGGGGAACACTGAAGCTTTCTTT
TRBV5-1	TRBD1	TRBJ1-2	14	-	CASSLDRDAYGYTF	TGCGCCAGCAGCTTAGACAGGGACGCCTATGGCTACACCTTC
TRBV10-3	TRBD2	TRBJ2-1	16	-	CAISERGEVSYNEQFF	TGTGCCATCAGTGAGCGGGGGGAGGTATCCTACAATGAGCAGTTCTTC
TRBV6-1	TRBD1	TRBJ2-7	13	-	CASSTGGTYEQYF	TGTGCCAGTTCTACAGGGGGGACCTACGAGCAGTACTTC
TRBV9	-	TRBJ1-1	14	-	CASSVSGGKAEAFF	TGTGCCAGCAGCGTCTCGGGGGGGAAGGCTGAAGCTTTCTTT
TRBV28	-	TRBJ2-5	14	few	CASSPHRSQETQYF	TGTGCCAGCAGCCCACACAGGTCTCAAGAGACCCAGTACTTC
TRBV28	-	TRBJ1-1	13	-	CASRSDPGAEAFF	TGTGCCAGCAGGTCCGATCCAGGGGCTGAAGCTTTCTTT
TRBV4-2	TRBD1	TRBJ1-4	14	-	CASSPGQGVEKLFF	TGTGCCAGCAGCCCCGGACAGGGTGTTGAAAAACTGTTTTTT
TRBV28	-	TRBJ1-2	14	-	CASIQTGRNYGYTF	TGTGCCAGCATCCAGACAGGTAGAAACTATGGCTACACCTTC
TRBV5-1	TRBD2	TRBJ2-5	16	-	CASSLGVLAVQETQYF	TGCGCCAGCAGCTTGGGTGTACTAGCGGTCCAAGAGACCCAGTACTTC
TRBV5-4	-	TRBJ2-5	15	-	CASSQYGVHQETQYF	TGTGCCAGCAGCCAGTACGGGGTACACCAAGAGACCCAGTACTTC
TRBV5-4	-	TRBJ2-1	16	-	CASSFSKGLGYNEQFF	TGTGCCAGCAGCTTCTCTAAGGGACTGGGCTACAATGAGCAGTTCTTC
TRBV19	-	TRBJ1-6	12	-	CAVSAGEGPLHF	TGTGCCGTATCAGCCGGGGAAGGACCCCTCCACTTT
TRBV7-9	-	TRBJ1-1	15	-	CSSSLASGKVTEAFF	TGTTCCAGCAGCTTAGCTTCAGGGAAGGTGACTGAAGCTTTCTTT
TRBV5-1	-	TRBJ2-2	15	-	CASSMNGRSIGELFF	TGCGCCAGCAGCATGAACGGTCGGTCCATCGGGGAGCTGTTTTTT
TRBV5-4	TRBD1	TRBJ1-4	15	-	CASRSSRDRVEKLFF	TGTGCCAGCCGCTCTTCCCGGGACAGGGTGGAAAAACTGTTTTTT
TRBV7-9	TRBD2	TRBJ2-7	14	-	CASSPGLATGEQYF	TGTGCCAGCAGCCCCGGACTAGCGACAGGCGAGCAGTACTTC
TRBV7-6	-	TRBJ2-2	15	-	CASVPSATNTGELFF	TGTGCCAGTGTGCCGAGTGCCACGAACACCGGGGAGCTGTTTTTT
TRBV7-2	TRBD1	TRBJ1-1	14	-	CASSLVGTGGEAFF	TGTGCCAGCAGCTTAGTTGGGACAGGGGGCGAAGCTTTCTTT
TRBV9	-	TRBJ1-1	15	-	CASTREEGIITEAFF	TGTGCCAGCACGCGAGAGGAGGGGATAATAACTGAAGCTTTCTTT
TRBV7-2	-	TRBJ2-2	14	-	CASSYSPGTGELFF	TGTGCCAGCAGCTACTCACCAGGCACCGGGGAGCTGTTTTTT
TRBV4-2	-	TRBJ1-4	16	few	CASSQTRDSLNEKLFF	TGTGCCAGCAGCCAGACCCGGGACTCTCTCAATGAAAAACTGTTTTTT
TRBV28	-	TRBJ2-7	14	-	CASSPGTGFEGQYF	TGTGCCAGCAGCCCGGGGACTGGATTTGAGGGGCAGTACTTC
TRBV7-3	-	TRBJ2-7	14	-	CASSLSGQSYEQYF	TGTGCCAGCAGCTTAAGCGGCCAATCCTACGAGCAGTACTTC
TRBV2	-	TRBJ2-1	14	-	CAILEGLSYNEQFF	TGTGCCATCCTGGAGGGGTTGTCCTACAATGAGCAGTTCTTC
TRBV4-1	-	TRBJ2-7	15	few	CASSQDGDYSYEQYF	TGCGCCAGCAGCCAAGACGGCGACTACTCCTACGAGCAGTACTTC
TRBV10-1	-	TRBJ2-7	13	-	CASSESGVYEQYF	TGCGCCAGCAGTGAGTCAGGGGTCTACGAGCAGTACTTC
TRBV9	-	TRBJ2-5	15	-	CASSVGLDFQETQYF	TGTGCCAGCAGCGTAGGTCTAGACTTCCAAGAGACCCAGTACTTC
TRBV4-1	TRBD2	TRBJ2-1	17	once	CASSQARTSGTLNEQFF	TGCGCCAGCAGCCAAGCTCGGACTAGCGGCACCCTCAATGAGCAGTTCTTC
TRBV28	-	TRBJ2-3	12	few	CASSSPGDTQYF	TGTGCCAGCAGTTCTCCCGGAGATACGCAGTATTTT
TRBV9	TRBD2	TRBJ2-3	17	-	CASSVLAASLSTDTQYF	TGTGCCAGCAGCGTACTAGCGGCCAGTTTAAGCACAGATACGCAGTATTTT
TRBV2	TRBD2	TRBJ2-1	14	-	CASSAAGEVNEQFF	TGTGCCAGCAGTGCAGCGGGAGAGGTGAATGAGCAGTTCTTC
TRBV19	-	TRBJ2-5	14	-	CASSHRADGETQYF	TGTGCCAGTAGTCACAGGGCGGACGGAGAGACCCAGTACTTC
TRBV30	TRBD1	TRBJ2-5	16	-	CAWSYVRDRGRETQYF	TGTGCCTGGAGCTATGTCCGGGACAGGGGGCGGGAGACCCAGTACTTC
TRBV11-2	TRBD1	TRBJ1-2	15	-	CASSPKRGPPHGYTF	TGTGCCAGCAGCCCCAAAAGGGGGCCTCCCCATGGCTACACCTTC
TRBV5-1	TRBD1	TRBJ2-7	12	-	CASSLAGGEQYF	TGCGCCAGCAGCTTAGCAGGGGGCGAGCAGTACTTC
TRBV6-1	TRBD2	TRBJ2-3	16	-	CASSDATSGGVDTQYF	TGTGCCAGCAGTGACGCGACTAGCGGGGGGGTTGATACGCAGTATTTT
TRBV10-3	TRBD1	TRBJ2-1	17	-	CAISVGTGGRTTNEQFF	TGTGCCATCAGTGTCGGGACAGGGGGGCGAACAACGAATGAGCAGTTCTTC
TRBV5-1	TRBD1	TRBJ1-1	16	-	CASSSERGRGDTEAFF	TGCGCCAGCAGCTCCGAAAGGGGGCGTGGGGACACTGAAGCTTTCTTT
TRBV21-1	-	TRBJ1-4	12	-	CASSRDNEKLFF	TGTGCCAGCAGCAGAGATAATGAAAAACTGTTTTTT
TRBV2	-	TRBJ1-2	14	-	CASSRGGENYGYTF	TGTGCCAGCAGTCGTGGTGGTGAGAACTATGGCTACACCTTC
TRBV28	-	TRBJ1-2	14	-	CASSHVRVTGGYTF	TGTGCCAGCAGCCACGTGAGAGTTACTGGTGGCTACACCTTC
TRBV7-2	TRBD1	TRBJ2-7	14	-	CASSFGDRVTEQYF	TGTGCCAGCAGCTTCGGGGACAGGGTTACCGAGCAGTACTTC
TRBV4-1	-	TRBJ1-3	18	-	CASSQVEGPGSSGNTIYF	TGCGCCAGCAGCCAAGTCGAAGGGCCGGGAAGCTCTGGAAACACCATATATTTT
TRBV4-1	TRBD1	TRBJ2-1	15	-	CASSQLTTGGNEQFF	TGCGCCAGCAGCCAATTGACGACAGGGGGCAATGAGCAGTTCTTC
TRBV19	-	TRBJ2-5	13	-	CASSTGTQETQYF	TGTGCCAGTAGTACGGGGACACAAGAGACCCAGTACTTC
TRBV4-2	-	TRBJ2-3	14	once	CASSQDVNSQTQYF	TGTGCCAGCAGCCAAGATGTCAACAGTCAAACGCAGTATTTT